The rows below give T cell receptor beta chains drawn from one sample of a study of radiation and T cells in renal cell carcinoma. Method: immunoSEQ multiplex PCR; TCRdb's copy keeps in-frame clones and lacks some. The table records tens of thousands of clones, about 86% of them present only once. The sample consisted of blood, taken from a patient whose treatment included radiotherapy and nephrectomy. The receptors were gathered from a woman between 45 and 60 years old with renal cell carcinoma. CDR3s include the opening cysteine and the closing phenylalanine or tryptophan. The D gene is left open where the match is weak. Size tells how often a clone was seen (once, few, many) or the class of an expanded clone, and some rows leave it out.

TRBD1	15	.	TRBV27	TRBJ2-7	TGTGCCAGCAGGGCCGGGACAGGGTATGGGAACGAGCAGTACTTC	CASRAGTGYGNEQYF
TRBD1	18	.	TRBV30	TRBJ2-7	TGTGCCTGGAGTAGAAACCCGGGGACAGTCCGCCCCGAGGACGAGCAGTACTTC	CAWSRNPGTVRPEDEQYF
.	14	few	TRBV6-6	TRBJ1-5	TGTGCCAGCACCCCGTGGGGTTTCAATCAGCCCCAGCATTTT	CASTPWGFNQPQHF
.	13	few	TRBV9	TRBJ1-6	TGTGCCAGCAGCCCCCAAGTTGCGACACCCCTCCACTTT	CASSPQVATPLHF
.	12	few	TRBV2	TRBJ1-5	TGTGCCAGCAGTGACGTAAGGGAGCCCCAGCATTTT	CASSDVREPQHF
.	13	.	TRBV7-2	TRBJ2-5	TGTGCCAGCAGCTTAGCGGGACGGGAGACCCAGTACTTC	CASSLAGRETQYF
.	16	.	TRBV11-3	TRBJ2-3	TGTGCCAGCAGCTTAGGGGCGGGCGAAGGCACAGATACGCAGTATTTT	CASSLGAGEGTDTQYF
.	14	.	TRBV19	TRBJ1-1	TGTGCCAGTAGTGTACAGGGACGGGGCACTGAAGCTTTCTTT	CASSVQGRGTEAFF
.	15	once	TRBV11-2	TRBJ2-5	TGTGCCAGCAGCTTACAGGGGTCAACACAAGAGACCCAGTACTTC	CASSLQGSTQETQYF
.	17	.	TRBV7-9	TRBJ2-6	TGTGCCAGCCTCGGCAGGGATAAACGATCTGGGGCCAACGTCCTGACTTTC	CASLGRDKRSGANVLTF
.	14	.	TRBV4-3	TRBJ2-7	TGCGCCAGCAGCCAAGATTTGAGCGGGTACGAGCAGTACTTC	CASSQDLSGYEQYF
TRBD2	18	.	TRBV7-8	TRBJ2-3	TGTGCCAGCAAGCCTAGCGGGGGGGGAAGCACTAGCACAGATACGCAGTATTTT	CASKPSGGGSTSTDTQYF
.	13	.	TRBV18	TRBJ2-7	TGTGCCAGCTCACCCGCTAACTCCTACGAGCAGTACTTC	CASSPANSYEQYF
.	14	once	TRBV6-5	TRBJ1-1	TGTGCCAGCTCTCAGGGAGTGAGGGGCACTGAAGCTTTCTTT	CASSQGVRGTEAFF
.	13	.	TRBV10-3	TRBJ2-7	TGTGCCATCAGGGGACTCGGGTCCTACGAGCAGTACTTC	CAIRGLGSYEQYF
.	15	.	TRBV25-1	TRBJ1-2	TGTGCCAGCAGTGAGGGCCGCAGGGTCAACTATGGCTACACCTTC	CASSEGRRVNYGYTF
TRBD1	15	once	TRBV28	TRBJ2-5	TGTGCCAGCAGTTTAGGGGGACAGGGCAAAGAGACCCAGTACTTC	CASSLGGQGKETQYF
.	12	.	TRBV7-9	TRBJ1-1	TGTGCCAGCAGCTTAGTGAACACTGAAGCTTTCTTT	CASSLVNTEAFF
.	14	.	TRBV27	TRBJ1-5	TGTGCCAGCAGTCCAGGGGTGGGCAATCAGCCCCAGCATTTT	CASSPGVGNQPQHF
.	15	.	TRBV7-2	TRBJ1-5	TGTGCCAGCAGCTTAGTAGGGTATAGCAATCAGCCCCAGCATTTT	CASSLVGYSNQPQHF
TRBD2	15	once	TRBV28	TRBJ2-1	TGTGCCAGCAGCCGAACTAGCGGGGGGGACAATGAGCAGTTCTTC	CASSRTSGGDNEQFF
TRBD2	16	.	TRBV7-2	TRBJ2-1	TGTGCCAGCAGCCAATTCCCTTCGGGAGGGCCGGATGAGCAGTTCTTC	CASSQFPSGGPDEQFF
TRBD2	16	.	TRBV7-3	TRBJ2-6	TGTGCCAGCAGCTTAAGCGGGGGCTCTGGGGCCAACGTCCTGACTTTC	CASSLSGGSGANVLTF
TRBD1	14	.	TRBV7-2	TRBJ2-3	TGTGCCAGCACTCGGGGACAGGGGGCTCCTACGCAGTATTTT	CASTRGQGAPTQYF
.	16	.	TRBV4-1	TRBJ2-7	TGCGCCAGCAGCCAAGATTTGAGGGTAGAGTCCTACGAGCAGTACTTC	CASSQDLRVESYEQYF
.	13	.	TRBV6-6	TRBJ1-1	TGTGCCAGCAACCCTGACAAGAACACTGAAGCTTTCTTT	CASNPDKNTEAFF
TRBD2	17	once	TRBV5-4	TRBJ2-7	TGTGCCAGCAGCCCCTGGTCGGAGCTAGCGGGAGTGAACGAGCAGTACTTC	CASSPWSELAGVNEQYF
TRBD2	21	.	TRBV7-8	TRBJ2-2	TGTGCCAGCAGCCTAGGGACCGTGCGCGGGAGGGCCGTCAATAGCACCGGGGAGCTGTTTTTT	CASSLGTVRGRAVNSTGELFF
.	13	.	TRBV4-1	TRBJ1-6	TGCGCCAGCAGCCAACCTCAGGGGTCACCCCTCCACTTT	CASSQPQGSPLHF
.	15	once	TRBV4-2	TRBJ2-1	TGTGCCAGCAGCCAAGTTTTCTCAATTTACAATGAGCAGTTCTTC	CASSQVFSIYNEQFF
.	18	.	TRBV5-5	TRBJ2-7	TGTGCCAGCAGCTTGGTGCGGGTTCAGGGTAGAGGCTCCTACGAGCAGTACTTC	CASSLVRVQGRGSYEQYF
.	15	.	TRBV19	TRBJ1-3	TGTGCCAGTTCCACCCCCCCAGGGATTGGAAACACCATATATTTT	CASSTPPGIGNTIYF
.	14	.	TRBV5-5	TRBJ2-1	TGTGCCAGCAGCTTGTCTAGTACCTACAATGAGCAGTTCTTC	CASSLSSTYNEQFF
.	12	.	TRBV18	TRBJ2-7	TGTGCCAGCTCACTCGGGGCTAGGGAGCAGTACTTC	CASSLGAREQYF
.	14	.	TRBV2	TRBJ2-2	TGTGCCAGCAGGCCCGGGATCCTCCCCGGGGAGCTGTTTTTT	CASRPGILPGELFF
.	15	.	TRBV19	TRBJ2-5	TGTGCCAGTAGCCCTCAGGGGGGAGGAGGAGAGACCCAGTACTTC	CASSPQGGGGETQYF
.	13	.	TRBV7-2	TRBJ2-1	TGTGCCAGCAGCCCTGGACAGTACAATGAGCAGTTCTTC	CASSPGQYNEQFF
TRBD1	16	.	TRBV15	TRBJ1-2	TGTGCCACCCATCCTTCCGGGACAGGGGATAACTATGGCTACACCTTC	CATHPSGTGDNYGYTF
.	13	.	TRBV7-2	TRBJ2-5	TGTGCCAGCAGCTTTTCGGTGGAAGAGACCCAGTACTTC	CASSFSVEETQYF
TRBD1	16	.	TRBV19	TRBJ1-6	TGTGCCAGTAGCTCTGGACAGGGCGTAGGGAATTCACCCCTCCACTTT	CASSSGQGVGNSPLHF
.	15	.	TRBV28	TRBJ1-1	TGTGCCAGCAGTGCCGGGGGGAGGAAAAACACTGAAGCTTTCTTT	CASSAGGRKNTEAFF
TRBD1	14	once	TRBV5-1	TRBJ2-3	TGCGCCAGCACCCCTGGACAGGGGGGAGATACGCAGTATTTT	CASTPGQGGDTQYF
.	12	once	TRBV6-1	TRBJ1-2	TGTGCCAGCAGTGAAGGGCACTATGGCTACACCTTC	CASSEGHYGYTF
TRBD1	14	once	TRBV7-2	TRBJ2-7	TGTGCCAGCAGCTCCTGGACAGGGGAGGACGAGCAGTACTTC	CASSSWTGEDEQYF
TRBD1	15	.	TRBV28	TRBJ1-2	TGTGCCAGCAGTTTATCCGCGACAGGGAACTATGGCTACACCTTC	CASSLSATGNYGYTF
.	16	.	TRBV19	TRBJ1-1	TGTGCCAGTATCCCCCGTCGGGGCAGGAGGAACACTGAAGCTTTCTTT	CASIPRRGRRNTEAFF